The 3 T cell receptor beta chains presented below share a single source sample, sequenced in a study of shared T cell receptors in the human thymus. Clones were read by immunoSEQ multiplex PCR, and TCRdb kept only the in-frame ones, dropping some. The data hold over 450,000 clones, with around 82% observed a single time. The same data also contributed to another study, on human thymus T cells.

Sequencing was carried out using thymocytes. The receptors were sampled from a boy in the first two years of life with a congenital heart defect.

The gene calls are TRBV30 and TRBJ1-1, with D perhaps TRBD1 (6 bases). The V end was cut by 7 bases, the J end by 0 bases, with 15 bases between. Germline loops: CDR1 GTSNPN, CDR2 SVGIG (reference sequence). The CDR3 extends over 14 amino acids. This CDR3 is CALGGAGMNTEAFF. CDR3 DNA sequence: TGTGCCTTGGGGGGGGCTGGGATGAACACTGAAGCTTTCTTT.

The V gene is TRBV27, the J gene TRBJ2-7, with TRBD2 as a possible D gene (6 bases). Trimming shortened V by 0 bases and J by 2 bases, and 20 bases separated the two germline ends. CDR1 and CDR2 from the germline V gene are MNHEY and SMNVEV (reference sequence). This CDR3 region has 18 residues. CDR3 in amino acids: CASSLSMGTGSGPYEQYF. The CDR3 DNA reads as TGTGCCAGCAGTTTATCGATGGGGACTGGGAGCGGGCCCTACGAGCAGTACTTC.

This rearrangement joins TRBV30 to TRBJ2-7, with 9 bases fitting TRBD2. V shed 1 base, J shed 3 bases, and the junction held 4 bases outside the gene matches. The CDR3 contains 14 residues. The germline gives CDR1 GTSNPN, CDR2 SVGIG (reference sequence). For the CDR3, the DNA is TGTGCCTGGAGTGCGACTAGCGGTTACTACGAGCAGTACTTC. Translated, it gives CAWSATSGYYEQYF.